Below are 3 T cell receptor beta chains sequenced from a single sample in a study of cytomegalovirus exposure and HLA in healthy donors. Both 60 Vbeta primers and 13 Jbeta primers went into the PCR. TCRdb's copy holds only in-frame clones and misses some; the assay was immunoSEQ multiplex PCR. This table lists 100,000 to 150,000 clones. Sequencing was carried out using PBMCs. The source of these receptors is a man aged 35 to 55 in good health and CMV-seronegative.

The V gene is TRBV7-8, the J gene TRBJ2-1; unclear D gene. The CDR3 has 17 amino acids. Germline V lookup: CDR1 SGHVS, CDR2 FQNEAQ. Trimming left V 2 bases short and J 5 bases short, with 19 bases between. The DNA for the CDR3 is TGTGCCAGCAGCTTAATCCCTCTCAGAGGCGGCAACAATGAGCAGTTCTTC. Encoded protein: CASSLIPLRGGNNEQFF.

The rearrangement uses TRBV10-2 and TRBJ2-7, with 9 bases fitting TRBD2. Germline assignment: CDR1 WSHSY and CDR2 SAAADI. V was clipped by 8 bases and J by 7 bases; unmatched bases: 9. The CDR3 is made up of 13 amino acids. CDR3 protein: CASRGGRAGEQYF. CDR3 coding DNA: TGCGCCAGCCGGGGCGGGAGGGCAGGGGAGCAGTACTTC.

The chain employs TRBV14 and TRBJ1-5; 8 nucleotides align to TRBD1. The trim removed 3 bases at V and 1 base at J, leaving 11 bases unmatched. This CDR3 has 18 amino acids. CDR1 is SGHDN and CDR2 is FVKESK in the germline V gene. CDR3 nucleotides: TGTGCCAGCAGCCATTACTCCACAGGGGGACGGAGCAATCAGCCCCAGCATTTT. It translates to CASSHYSTGGRSNQPQHF.